This TCR beta chain was found in a study of identifying expanded T cells in peripheral blood. Some clones are missing from TCRdb's copy, which holds only in-frame ones; the method was immunoSEQ multiplex PCR. The table lists 50,000 to 70,000 clones, approximately 87% of them singletons. This CDR3 contains 16 residues. The clonotype was recovered from a person between 18 and 69 years old in good health. Sequencing was carried out using blood. The genes are TRBV21-1 and TRBJ2-2; the table's D call of TRBD1 was not tested on the DNA. TRBV21-1 is given as a pseudogene. This CDR3 reads CASSKAAGSNTGELFF. The CDR3 DNA sequence: TGTGCCAGCAGCAAAGCTGCAGGATCGAACACCGGGGAGCTGTTTTTT.